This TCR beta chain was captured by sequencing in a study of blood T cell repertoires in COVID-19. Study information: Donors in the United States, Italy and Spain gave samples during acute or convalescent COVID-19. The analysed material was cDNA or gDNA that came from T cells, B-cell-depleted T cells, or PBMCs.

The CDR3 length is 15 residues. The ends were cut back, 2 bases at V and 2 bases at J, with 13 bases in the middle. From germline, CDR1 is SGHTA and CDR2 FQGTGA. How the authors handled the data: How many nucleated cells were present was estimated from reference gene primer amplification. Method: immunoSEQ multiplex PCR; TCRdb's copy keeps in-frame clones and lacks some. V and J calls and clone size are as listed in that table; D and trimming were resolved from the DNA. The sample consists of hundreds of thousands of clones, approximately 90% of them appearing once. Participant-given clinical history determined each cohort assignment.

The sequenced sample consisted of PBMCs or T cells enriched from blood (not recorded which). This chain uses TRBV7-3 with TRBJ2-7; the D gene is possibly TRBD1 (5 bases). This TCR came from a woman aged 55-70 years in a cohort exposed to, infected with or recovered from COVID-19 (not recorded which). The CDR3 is CASSLQSGAPYEQYF. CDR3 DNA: TGTGCCAGCAGCTTACAATCTGGGGCCCCCTACGAGCAGTACTTC.